This T cell receptor (beta chain) derives from a study of blood T cell repertoires in COVID-19. The CDR3 extends over 16 amino acids. The V gene end was trimmed by 1 base and the J gene end by 1 base; junction bases not matched to a gene: 0. The germline CDR1 and CDR2 sequences are LNHDA and SQIVND (reference sequence). The data were produced by immunoSEQ multiplex PCR, yet TCRdb's version contains in-frame clones alone and is incomplete. Among more than 55,000 clones listed, roughly 86% were seen once. This sequence was found in a man aged 55 to 70 with active or convalescent COVID-19. Sequencing used peripheral blood. V usage is TRBV19 and J usage is TRBJ2-6, with 8 bases lining up with TRBD1. CDR3 sequence (DNA): TGTGCCAGTAGTATAGGACAGGGGTCTGGGGCCAACGTCCTGACTTTC. Translating gives CASSIGQGSGANVLTF.